This is a list of T cell receptor beta chains from one sample in a study of blood T cell repertoires in COVID-19. Profiled with immunoSEQ multiplex PCR; TCRdb holds only in-frame clones, not every one. The sample contains about half a million clones, roughly 88% of which appear only once. The material sequenced was peripheral blood. The receptors stem from a human donor in a cohort sampled during active COVID-19. Each CDR3 is given with its conserved first and last residue. The order of the fields is clone size, CDR3 length, V gene, J gene, D gene, CDR3 DNA, CDR3 protein. D genes are given only for firm matches. Only part of the rows carry a size: once, few, many, or a class if the clone is expanded.

-	16	TRBV24-1	TRBJ2-1	TRBD2	TGTGCCACCAGTGATGGAGCGGGAGGGATCTACAATGAGCAGTTCTTC	CATSDGAGGIYNEQFF
-	14	TRBV6-5	TRBJ1-1	-	TGTGCCAGCAGAACAACAGGGCTGAACACTGAAGCTTTCTTT	CASRTTGLNTEAFF
-	14	TRBV6-5	TRBJ2-7	TRBD2	TGTGCCAGCAAATTAACTAGCGACCGTTACGAGCAGTACTTC	CASKLTSDRYEQYF
-	14	TRBV11-3	TRBJ2-7	-	TGTGCCAGCAGCTCCGGGACACCTAATACCGAGCAGTACTTC	CASSSGTPNTEQYF
-	15	TRBV7-9	TRBJ2-7	TRBD1	TGTGCCAGCAGCAGTAGGGACAGGGGACATTACGAGCAGTACTTC	CASSSRDRGHYEQYF
-	16	TRBV27	TRBJ1-5	TRBD1	TGTGCCAGCAGTTTATGGGCGGGACAGAGAGATCAGCCCCAGCATTTT	CASSLWAGQRDQPQHF
once	13	TRBV12-2	TRBJ2-7	-	TGTGCAAGTCGCTCCTTACCCTACTTCGAGCAGTACTTC	CASRSLPYFEQYF
-	13	TRBV18	TRBJ2-7	-	TGTGCCAGCTCACCACCTCCCCCTGTCGAGCAGTACTTC	CASSPPPPVEQYF
-	13	TRBV2	TRBJ1-1	-	TGTGCCAGCAGTGAAAGGTCAGGAACTGAAGCTTTCTTT	CASSERSGTEAFF
-	17	TRBV18	TRBJ1-1	-	TGTGCCAGCGCCCGATTAACACTCCTTACAGGGAACACTGAAGCTTTCTTT	CASARLTLLTGNTEAFF
once	18	TRBV12-5	TRBJ2-1	TRBD2	TGTGCTAGTGGTTTGGTACGAGGGGAGCGGGGTTCATTCAATGAGCAGTTCTTC	CASGLVRGERGSFNEQFF
-	17	TRBV19	TRBJ2-3	-	TGTGCCAGTAGTATCGGGGCGACACGCGGGAACACAGATACGCAGTATTTT	CASSIGATRGNTDTQYF
-	16	TRBV7-2	TRBJ2-7	TRBD2	TGTGCCAGCAGCAGAGATAGCGGGCTAAGCTCCTACGAGCAGTACTTC	CASSRDSGLSSYEQYF
-	12	TRBV9	TRBJ2-7	-	TGTGCCAGCAGCGTCCCACCGGGAGAGCAGTACTTC	CASSVPPGEQYF
-	15	TRBV11-3	TRBJ2-1	TRBD2	TGTGCCAGCAGCCCCGGACTAGCGGGATTCAATGAGCAGTTCTTC	CASSPGLAGFNEQFF
-	12	TRBV25-1	TRBJ1-1	-	TGTGCCAGCAGGGGACTACTCACTGAAGCTTTCTTT	CASRGLLTEAFF
-	17	TRBV30	TRBJ2-1	-	TGTGCCTGGAGATCTCTCAGGGGACCCGGCTCCTACAATGAGCAGTTCTTC	CAWRSLRGPGSYNEQFF
-	14	TRBV29-1	TRBJ2-1	-	TGCAGCTCAGGGGCCAGCGGGGCGTACAATGAGCAGTTCTTC	CSSGASGAYNEQFF
-	13	TRBV5-1	TRBJ2-7	-	TGCGCCAGCAGCTATCAGGACAGCTACGAGCAGTACTTC	CASSYQDSYEQYF
-	15	TRBV9	TRBJ2-1	TRBD2	TGTGCCAGCAGCGTTTCTAGCGGGAGATACAATGAGCAGTTCTTC	CASSVSSGRYNEQFF
-	13	TRBV5-4	TRBJ1-2	-	TGTGCCAGCAGCTACAAGGAGGGCTATGGCTACACCTTC	CASSYKEGYGYTF
-	17	TRBV3-1/TRBV3-2	TRBJ2-2	TRBD2	TGTGCCAGCAGCCAAGAGGGGGGACTAGCGAGCACCGGGGAGCTGTTTTTT	CASSQEGGLASTGELFF
-	16	TRBV5-1	TRBJ2-7	-	TGCGCCAGCAGCCTAGCCTCAGGGGTCCCCTCCTACGAGCAGTACTTC	CASSLASGVPSYEQYF
-	13	TRBV30	TRBJ1-5	-	TGTGCCTGGAGTCTAGGGGGAAATCAGCCCCAGCATTTT	CAWSLGGNQPQHF
-	12	TRBV28	TRBJ2-3	-	TGTGCCACCGATCGAGGAGCAGATACGCAGTATTTT	CATDRGADTQYF
-	13	TRBV5-8	TRBJ2-1	-	TGTGCCAGCAGCTTCCCCCCATACAATGAGCAGTTCTTC	CASSFPPYNEQFF
few	16	TRBV5-1	TRBJ2-2	-	TGCGCCAGCAGCTACGAGGGAGATGTAGACACCGGGGAGCTGTTTTTT	CASSYEGDVDTGELFF
-	14	TRBV19	TRBJ1-2	TRBD1	TGTGCCAGTAGACTACTCGACAGGGCCTATGGCTACACCTTC	CASRLLDRAYGYTF
-	14	TRBV5-4	TRBJ2-7	-	TGTGCCAGCACCAAAACCACAGGGCCTTACGAGCAGTACTTC	CASTKTTGPYEQYF
-	12	TRBV29-1	TRBJ1-1	TRBD1	TGCAGCGCGTCGGAAGTGACAGGGGGAGCTTTCTTT	CSASEVTGGAFF
-	16	TRBV9	TRBJ2-1	TRBD2	TGTGCCAGCAGCCCGGGATCTAGCGGGAGTGACAATGAGCAGTTCTTC	CASSPGSSGSDNEQFF
-	14	TRBV7-3	TRBJ2-5	TRBD1	TGTGCCAGCAGCCCGACAGGGGTTGAGGAGACCCAGTACTTC	CASSPTGVEETQYF
-	13	TRBV30	TRBJ1-1	-	TGTGCCTGGAGTATCGGGGGTAACACTGAAGCTTTCTTT	CAWSIGGNTEAFF
few	15	TRBV3-1/TRBV3-2	TRBJ2-7	-	TGTGCCAGCAGCCAAGTTCCGGTTGGAGGGTACGAGCAGTACTTC	CASSQVPVGGYEQYF
once	14	TRBV14	TRBJ1-2	-	TGTGCCAGCAGCCAGGCTTTCAGAAGCTATGGCTACACCTTC	CASSQAFRSYGYTF
-	16	TRBV5-1	TRBJ2-2	-	TGCGCCAGCAGTATCACCCCGGGACTTAACACCGGGGAGCTGTTTTTT	CASSITPGLNTGELFF
once	15	TRBV6-5	TRBJ2-4	TRBD1	TGTGCCAGCAGATTTACCGGGACAGGCGACAACATTCAGTACTTC	CASRFTGTGDNIQYF
-	11	TRBV19	TRBJ1-2	-	TGTGCCAGTAGTCTGTTCTATGGCTACACCTTC	CASSLFYGYTF
-	14	TRBV6-1	TRBJ1-2	-	TGTGCCAGCAGTGAAGTGGTCAGGGTGAATGGCTACACCTTC	CASSEVVRVNGYTF
few	14	TRBV27	TRBJ2-1	-	TGTGCCAGCAGTTTACAACCCCGAAGCGGTGAGCAGTTCTTC	CASSLQPRSGEQFF
-	13	TRBV6-5	TRBJ1-2	TRBD1	TGTGCCAGCAAAGGACAGGGATTCTATGGCTACACCTTC	CASKGQGFYGYTF
-	15	TRBV7-2	TRBJ1-1	-	TGTGCCAGCAGCTTATGGACAGACATGAACACTGAAGCTTTCTTT	CASSLWTDMNTEAFF
once	15	TRBV7-3	TRBJ2-3	-	TGTGCCAGCAGCGACACGGGGGATAGCACAGATACGCAGTATTTT	CASSDTGDSTDTQYF
once	13	TRBV30	TRBJ2-5	-	TGTGCCTGGAGTCCGGGGTTTAGGGAGACCCAGTACTTC	CAWSPGFRETQYF
-	16	TRBV14	TRBJ2-1	TRBD2	TGTGCCAGCAGCCAGGATTCTAGCGGGGGGTGGAATGAGCAGTTCTTC	CASSQDSSGGWNEQFF
-	17	TRBV7-9	TRBJ2-5	-	TGTGCCAGCAGCCCGGCGATTCGGGACACCGTCGGGGAGACCCAGTACTTC	CASSPAIRDTVGETQYF
once	11	TRBV9	TRBJ2-7	TRBD1	TGTGCCAGCAGTACAGGGGATGAGCAGTACTTC	CASSTGDEQYF
once	14	TRBV15	TRBJ2-2	-	TGTGCCACCAGCAGTTACAGGGTGGCCGGGGAGCTGTTTTTT	CATSSYRVAGELFF
-	13	TRBV7-2	TRBJ1-2	-	TGTGCCAGCAGTTTGGAGGTTTCCTATGGCTACACCTTC	CASSLEVSYGYTF
-	11	TRBV29-1	TRBJ1-2	-	TGCAGCGTTGGAGTCCCCTGGGGCTACACCTTC	CSVGVPWGYTF
once	17	TRBV19	TRBJ1-5	-	TGTGCCAGTAGTCAGGGGCAAAATAGTTATAGCAATCAGCCCCAGCATTTT	CASSQGQNSYSNQPQHF
-	16	TRBV28	TRBJ1-1	TRBD1	TGTGCCAGCAGACTGGGGGGACAGGGGGCTGACACTGAAGCTTTCTTT	CASRLGGQGADTEAFF
-	17	TRBV4-2	TRBJ2-7	-	TGTGCCAGCAGCCAATCCATAGGTGGAGGGTTAAGGGGCGAGCAGTACTTC	CASSQSIGGGLRGEQYF
-	11	TRBV6-2/TRBV6-3	TRBJ2-3	-	TGTGCCAGCAGTTTCAGAGATACGCAGTATTTT	CASSFRDTQYF
-	12	TRBV12-5	TRBJ2-7	-	TGTGCTAGTGGTTTGACTTTACACGAGCAGTACTTC	CASGLTLHEQYF
-	14	TRBV3-1/TRBV3-2	TRBJ2-7	TRBD2	TGTGCCAGCAGCCAACTAGCGGGAGACTACGAGCAGTACTTC	CASSQLAGDYEQYF
-	13	TRBV3-1/TRBV3-2	TRBJ1-5	TRBD1	TGTGCCAGCAGTCGGACAGGGGGTGCGCCCCAGCATTTT	CASSRTGGAPQHF